This entry lists 14 T cell receptor beta chains sequenced from one sample in a study of control samples from healthy donors and cancer patients. This table comes from immunoSEQ multiplex PCR, and its TCRdb copy is limited to in-frame clones, with some not included. The profile shows about 71,000 clones, roughly 86% of them singletons. The sequenced sample was PBMCs. The origin of the receptors is a man aged 60 to 69 with lung cancer.

In its sample, this clone was seen a few times. This chain links TRBV19 with TRBJ1-5; D is perhaps TRBD1 (5 bases). The CDR3 extends over 18 amino acids. Germline CDR1 LNHDA, CDR2 SQIVND (reference sequence). V lost 1 base to trimming and J lost 0 bases, with 16 bases between them. The DNA for the CDR3 is TGTGCCAGTAGTATAGCCCGCGGGGCAGGAGATAGCAATCAGCCCCAGCATTTT. Translation: CASSIARGAGDSNQPQHF.

This chain connects TRBV6-5 to TRBJ2-2; TRBD1 matches 8 bases. The CDR3 sequence is 15 residues long. J lost 6 bases, V lost 6 bases, and 9 bases had no gene match. Germline V CDR1 and CDR2: MNHEY, SVGAGI. In DNA form, the CDR3 reads TGTGCCAGCAGGACAGGACAGGGAGTCCCCGGGGAGCTGTTTTTT. This encodes CASRTGQGVPGELFF.

This chain connects TRBV10-3 to TRBJ1-5; D ambiguous. Germline assignment: CDR1 ENHRY and CDR2 SYGVKD. V dropped 2 bases and J dropped 11 bases, with 16 bases sitting between them. The CDR3 loop spans 14 amino acids. In DNA, the CDR3 is TGTGCCATCAGTGAGCGAGAGACCTCGAAGGCCCAGCATTTT. Encoded protein: CAISERETSKAQHF.

The chain carries TRBV13 and TRBJ2-3, with D tentatively TRBD1 or TRBD2 (5 bases each). The CDR3 totals 15 residues. Trimming stripped 4 bases from V and 4 bases from J, with 15 bases between. Germline lookup yields CDR1 PRHDT and CDR2 FYEKMQ (reference sequence). CDR3 sequence reads: CASSSGPGSADTQYF. DNA for the CDR3: TGTGCCAGCAGCTCCGGTCCAGGGAGCGCAGATACGCAGTATTTT.

The genes are TRBV6-6 and TRBJ1-2; 10 nucleotides align to TRBD1. CDR1 and CDR2 (germline): MNHNY, SVGAGI (reference sequence). The CDR3 is 15 residues long. The V segment lost 5 bases and the J segment 5 bases; nucleotides outside the gene matches: 8. In DNA form, the CDR3 reads TGTGCCAGCAGTCAGAGACAGGGGGCAGAATATGGCTACACCTTC. The encoded protein is CASSQRQGAEYGYTF.

The CDR3 reads CRFEYLGAPSNQPQHF. The CDR3 DNA reads TGCAGGTTTGAATATCTTGGGGCCCCGAGCAATCAGCCCCAGCATTTT. The V and J genes are TRBV29-1 and TRBJ1-5; D perhaps matches TRBD1 (5 bases). This CDR3 comprises 16 residues. Per the germline V gene, CDR1 is SQVTM and CDR2 is ANQGSEA.

The rearrangement links TRBV7-2 to TRBJ1-2; D is ambiguous. Trimming took 1 base from V and 6 from J, leaving 12 bases between them. Germline CDR1 and CDR2: SGHTA and FQGNSA. The CDR3 runs to 14 residues. CDR3 sequence reads: CASSLDLMTNGYTF. The CDR3, as DNA: TGTGCCAGCAGCTTAGATCTTATGACTAATGGCTACACCTTC.

The J gene is TRBJ2-2, the V gene TRBV7-3, with 10 nucleotides matching TRBD2. This CDR3 comprises 16 residues. CDR1 is SGHTA and CDR2 is FQGTGA in the germline V gene. The ends lost 5 bases at V and 5 bases at J; junction bases unmatched: 8. CDR3 protein: CASSLSGTSVTGELFF. The CDR3 coding sequence is TGTGCCAGCAGCCTATCCGGGACTAGCGTAACCGGGGAGCTGTTTTTT.

In this sample, this clone turned up once. J is TRBJ1-4 and V is TRBV7-2; weak D call: TRBD1 (5 bases). V lost 1 base and J 7 bases, leaving 10 bases between the germline ends. The germline V gene has CDR1 SGHTA and CDR2 FQGNSA. CDR3 size: 14 residues. The chain's CDR3 is CASSLDPRAEKLFF. The DNA for the CDR3 is TGTGCCAGCAGCTTAGATCCCAGGGCTGAAAAACTGTTTTTT.

CDR3 sequence: CASSPGQGTGNEQFF. The CDR3 DNA sequence: TGCGCCAGCAGCCCGGGACAGGGAACAGGTAATGAGCAGTTCTTC. The V gene is TRBV4-1, the J gene TRBJ2-1, with 9 nucleotides matching TRBD1. The CDR3 is 15 residues long. The germline CDR1 and CDR2 sequences are MGHRA and YSYEKL. V dropped 4 bases and J dropped 7; count of bases not matched to a gene: 8.

This chain uses TRBV19 with TRBJ2-2; D unclear. This CDR3 spans 14 amino acids. Germline loops: CDR1 LNHDA, CDR2 SQIVND (reference sequence). Trimming pared 9 bases from V and 1 base from J, leaving 12 bases between. CDR3 loop: CARDSTVNTGELFF. The DNA for the CDR3 is TGTGCCAGAGATTCGACCGTGAACACCGGGGAGCTGTTTTTT.

V is TRBV2 and J is TRBJ1-4, with D perhaps TRBD1 (5 bases). CDR1 is SNHLY, CDR2 FYNNEI, per germline. The CDR3 runs 16 residues. Trimming left V 5 bases short and J 8 bases short, with 21 bases between. CDR3 in amino acids: CASSSMSRETGEKLFF. CDR3 nucleotides: TGTGCCAGCAGTTCCATGTCCAGGGAGACGGGCGAAAAACTGTTTTTT.

CDR3 sequence reads: CASSLGTGGAGNQPQHF. CDR3 nucleotides: TGTGCCAGCAGCTTAGGGACAGGGGGCGCCGGCAATCAGCCCCAGCATTTT. This chain links TRBV7-9 with TRBJ1-5; 11 bases match TRBD1. The CDR3 spans 17 residues. Germline CDR1 and CDR2: SEHNR and FQNEAQ (reference sequence). With V trimmed by 1 base and J by 2 bases, 4 bases remained unmatched.

The CDR3 DNA reads TGTGCCAGCAGCTACCGGAGATTCAATCAGCCCCAGCATTTT. It translates to CASSYRRFNQPQHF. The gene calls are TRBV5-5 and TRBJ1-5; D is unresolved. The CDR3 is 14 amino acids. Germline lookup yields CDR1 SGHKS and CDR2 YYEKEE (reference sequence). Trimming took off 3 bases at V and 3 bases at J, with 10 bases between the two ends.